This note documents a single T cell receptor beta chain sequence. This sample was taken from a study of control samples from healthy donors and cancer patients. Produced via immunoSEQ multiplex PCR; TCRdb's table is partial and in-frame only. Of roughly 170,000 clones listed, 70% to 90% are singletons. The sequenced material came from blood. The source is a woman in her 30s in good health.

The CDR3: CASSAFGTSLMRLDTQYF. The DNA of the CDR3 is TGTGCCAGCAGTGCATTCGGGACTAGCCTCATGCGATTAGATACGCAGTATTTT. The V call is TRBV9, the J call TRBJ2-3, with TRBD2 matching 9 bases. Germline V gene data show CDR1 as SGDLS and CDR2 as YYNGEE. V was pared by 5 bases and J by 5 bases, with 18 bases of the junction left unmatched. This CDR3 is built from 18 residues.